This T cell receptor (beta chain) was retrieved from a study of blood T cell repertoires in COVID-19. Overall study: From the United States, Italy and Spain came samples of acute and convalescent COVID-19. PBMCs, B-cell-depleted T cells, or T cells provided the cDNA or gDNA that made up the material.

This clone has just a few counts. Authors' data handling: Counts of nucleated cells, estimated from reference gene primer amplification, were obtained. Profiled with immunoSEQ multiplex PCR; TCRdb holds only in-frame clones, not every one. For V, J and clone size, that table is used; D and trimming come from the DNA. The sample yields approximately 140,000 clones, approximately 83% seen once. The germline V gene encodes CDR1 LNHDA and CDR2 SQIVND (reference sequence). Deletions cut 11 bases from V and 3 bases from J, with 20 bases between. The CDR3 runs to 15 residues. The receptor was derived from a man between 65 and 79 years old with acute or convalescent COVID-19. Specimen: peripheral blood. The chain joins TRBV19 to TRBJ1-5; weak D call: TRBD1 (6 bases). The CDR3 region has the DNA TGTGCCTCCAAAGCCCCGAAGGGGGACAATCAGCCCCAGCATTTT. Residues: CASKAPKGDNQPQHF. Filled out from reference TRBV19 and TRBJ1-5, the complete variable domain reads DGGITQSPKYLFRKEGQNVTLSCEQNLNHDAMYWYRQDPGQGLRLIYYSQIVNDFQKGDIAEGYSVSREKKESFPLTVTSAQKNPTAFYLCASKAPKGDNQPQHFGDGTRLSIL.